The 28 T cell receptor beta chains in this list originate from one sample, sequenced in a study of OX40 agonist ivuxolimab in advanced cancers. TCRdb's copy holds only in-frame clones and misses some; the assay was immunoSEQ multiplex PCR. The sample includes roughly 74,000 clones, about four fifths of them seen just once. The starting material was CD4+ or CD8+ T cells sorted from blood, obtained in a trial of the OX40 agonist ivuxolimab. Receptors were obtained from an adult with an advanced solid tumor such as melanoma, head and neck, liver or kidney cancer.

The chain combines TRBV20-1 with TRBJ1-2; unclear D gene. CDR3 length: 11 residues. Looked up from germline, CDR1 is DFQATT and CDR2 is SNEGSKA (reference sequence). The V and J ends lost 0 bases and 13 bases respectively, with 12 bases between them. The DNA of the CDR3 is TGCAGTGCTAGAGATGGGGAGGAGGGCACCTTC. Amino acids: CSARDGEEGTF.

This clone was seen just once. CDR3 DNA: TGTGCCAGCAGCTTACAAGCCCTCCCGGGACTCTACGAGCAGTACTTC. Its protein product is CASSLQALPGLYEQYF. V and J are TRBV11-2 and TRBJ2-7, with D maybe TRBD2 (6 bases). The CDR3 consists of 16 residues. Trimming stripped 2 bases from V and 3 bases from J, with 17 bases between. CDR1 and CDR2 (germline): SGHAT, FQNNGV.

V usage is TRBV28 and J usage is TRBJ1-1, with TRBD1 matching over 9 bases. Unmatched junction bases numbered 2, after V lost 2 bases and J lost 7 bases. This CDR3 has 13 residues. Germline V gives CDR1 MDHEN, CDR2 SYDVKM. Here the CDR3 DNA reads TGTGCCAGCAGTTTAGGGGACAGGGTTGAAGCTTTCTTT. It specifies CASSLGDRVEAFF.

The J gene is TRBJ1-5, the V gene TRBV7-8, with D possibly matching TRBD1 (6 bases). The CDR3 runs to 16 residues. V lost 7 bases to trimming and J lost 3 bases, with 19 bases between them. The germline gives CDR1 SGHVS, CDR2 FQNEAQ. The CDR3 region is CASTSASGALNQPQHF. CDR3 nucleotide sequence: TGTGCCAGCACCTCCGCGTCGGGGGCCCTCAATCAGCCCCAGCATTTT. Full variable domain (rest looked up from reference TRBV7-8 and TRBJ1-5): GAGVSQSPRYKVAKRGQDVALRCDPISGHVSLFWYQQALGQGPEFLTYFQNEAQLDKSGLPSDRFFAERPEGSVSTLKIQRTQQEDSAVYLCASTSASGALNQPQHFGDGTRLSIL.

This clone was observed a handful of times. CDR3 in amino acids: CASSLQQGHEQYF. DNA for the CDR3: TGTGCCAGCAGCTTGCAACAGGGCCACGAGCAGTACTTC. The rearrangement joins TRBV2 to TRBJ2-7, with D perhaps matching TRBD1 (6 bases). Trimming removed 6 bases at V and 5 bases at J, with 14 bases between. The CDR3 loop spans 13 amino acids. Germline lookup yields CDR1 SNHLY and CDR2 FYNNEI.

The J gene is TRBJ2-1, the V gene TRBV28, with TRBD2 matching over 10 bases. The germline CDR1 and CDR2 sequences are MDHEN and SYDVKM. The CDR3 is 15 amino acids. The ends lost 3 bases at V and 7 bases at J; junction bases unmatched: 6. The CDR3 nucleotides read TGTGCCAGCAGTTTTCTTAGCGGGAGGTGGAATGAGCAGTTCTTC. This translates into CASSFLSGRWNEQFF.

This chain connects TRBV7-8 to TRBJ1-1, with no clear D. The CDR3 has 15 residues. The germline V gene encodes CDR1 SGHVS and CDR2 FQNEAQ. The V end was cut by 5 bases, the J end by 0 bases, with 13 bases between. CDR3 coding DNA: TGTGCCAGCAGCCAGGCGGCAGGTCTGAACACTGAAGCTTTCTTT. Its protein is CASSQAAGLNTEAFF.

This rearrangement joins TRBV7-9 to TRBJ2-7, with TRBD2 matching over 9 bases. This CDR3 spans 19 amino acids. V shed 7 bases, J shed 5 bases, and the junction held 24 bases outside the gene matches. Germline assignment: CDR1 SEHNR and CDR2 FQNEAQ (reference sequence). Here the CDR3 DNA reads TGTGCCAGCACTTCTCCGAGTGGAGCCGCGGGAGGGGGCTTTAACGAGCAGTACTTC. This codes for CASTSPSGAAGGGFNEQYF.

The chain carries TRBV6-6 and TRBJ2-1, with TRBD2 as a possible D gene (5 bases). V lost 5 bases and J lost 2, with 13 bases in between. CDR1 and CDR2 from the germline V gene are MNHNY and SVGAGI (reference sequence). The CDR3 is 15 amino acids. In DNA, the CDR3 is TGTGCCAGCAGTGGCCAACTAGGGACCTACAATGAGCAGTTCTTC. This translates into CASSGQLGTYNEQFF.

Here the CDR3 reads CASREQGASPLHF. The CDR3 DNA reads as TGTGCCAGTAGGGAGCAGGGGGCTTCACCCCTCCACTTT. This chain links TRBV19 with TRBJ1-6; TRBD1 matches 8 bases. V was pared by 6 bases and J by 9 bases, with 4 bases of the junction left unmatched. Germline CDR1 and CDR2: LNHDA and SQIVND (reference sequence). This CDR3 contains 13 residues.

V is TRBV11-2 and J is TRBJ2-5, with TRBD1 identical over 9 bases. The CDR3 covers 16 residues. V was pared by 1 base and J by 4 bases, with 7 bases of the junction left unmatched. Germline values: CDR1 SGHAT, CDR2 FQNNGV. The CDR3 DNA reads TGTGCCAGCAGCTTAGGGGGACAGGGTGCAGGAGAGACCCAGTACTTC. This translates into CASSLGGQGAGETQYF.

This chain links TRBV28 with TRBJ2-1, with D possibly matching TRBD1 (6 bases). The ends were cut back, 2 bases at V and 1 base at J, with 12 bases in the middle. The CDR3 totals 16 residues. Per germline, CDR1 MDHEN and CDR2 SYDVKM. CDR3 DNA: TGTGCCAGCAGTTTACAAGGGGGATGGTCCTACAATGAGCAGTTCTTC. The encoded protein is CASSLQGGWSYNEQFF.

This rearrangement joins TRBV7-2 to TRBJ2-5; TRBD1 matches 8 bases. The CDR3 runs to 17 residues. Germline CDR1 SGHTA, CDR2 FQGNSA. V lost 4 bases and J lost 7; bases outside the gene matches: 17. The CDR3 DNA reads TGTGCCAGCAGCTCCGGACAGGGCGTTGTTGGCGGTGGGACCCAGTACTTC. Its translation is CASSSGQGVVGGGTQYF.

V gene TRBV10-3 combines with J gene TRBJ1-2, with a tentative D call TRBD1 (5 bases). Germline assignment: CDR1 ENHRY and CDR2 SYGVKD. With 4 bases removed from V and 0 bases from J, the gap between germline ends came to 12 bases. This CDR3 region has 15 residues. The CDR3 nucleotides read TGTGCCATCAGTGGGGGACGGGTAGCTAACTATGGCTACACCTTC. It yields the protein CAISGGRVANYGYTF.

The chain joins TRBV9 to TRBJ2-2, with D possibly TRBD2 on 6 matching bases. Germline CDR1 SGDLS, CDR2 YYNGEE. With 6 bases removed from V and 1 base from J, the gap between germline ends came to 16 bases. The length of the CDR3 is 16 residues. The DNA for the CDR3 is TGTGCCAGCACCCCGATGGGTAGCGGGAACACCGGGGAGCTGTTTTTT. This sequence encodes CASTPMGSGNTGELFF.

This chain connects TRBV5-1 to TRBJ2-7; TRBD2 matches 7 bases. V gave up 0 bases and J gave up 3 bases; unmatched junction bases: 3. Germline CDR1 reads SGHRS; CDR2 reads YFSETQ. This CDR3 comprises 14 residues. CDR3 in DNA: TGCGCCAGCAGCTTGGCCGGCGGGAGCTACGAGCAGTACTTC. It translates to CASSLAGGSYEQYF.

This clone showed up just once. The chain joins TRBV29-1 to TRBJ2-1; 9 bases map to TRBD1. The CDR3 has 14 residues. V was pared by 7 bases and J by 6 bases, with 10 bases of the junction left unmatched. Germline V gene data show CDR1 as SQVTM and CDR2 as ANQGSEA. CDR3 sequence reads: CSARNRGQGNEQFF. CDR3 DNA: TGCAGCGCTCGGAATCGGGGACAGGGCAATGAGCAGTTCTTC.

As for this clone: One junction end does not reproduce the germline sequence, and a read error may be involved. The chain combines TRBV10-3 with TRBJ1-6; D is unclear. The CDR3 covers 14 residues. Germline V CDR1 and CDR2: ENHRY, SYGVKD. CDR3 sequence: CAISGTSDNSPLHF. The CDR3 coding sequence is TGTGCCATCAGTGGGACCTCCGATAATTCACCCCTCCACTTT.

Turning to this clone: The sample contains more than one DNA sequence encoding this CDR3. This chain connects TRBV2 to TRBJ1-5, with 7 bases identical to TRBD1. The CDR3 is 13 residues long. From germline, CDR1 is SNHLY and CDR2 FYNNEI. Germline trimming cut 5 bases from V and 4 bases from J; bases unmatched to any gene: 2. CDR3 in amino acids: CASSLQGNQPQHF. The DNA for the CDR3 is TGTGCCAGCAGTCTACAGGGGAATCAGCCCCAGCATTTT.

The chain is built from TRBV2 and TRBJ1-2, with TRBD1 as a possible D gene (5 bases). Germline CDR1 and CDR2: SNHLY and FYNNEI. The CDR3 contains 14 residues. Trimming left V 6 bases short and J 8 bases short, with 19 bases between. The CDR3 spells CASRGDGAFGGYTF. The CDR3 DNA sequence: TGTGCCAGCAGGGGGGATGGCGCCTTCGGGGGCTACACCTTC.

This rearrangement joins TRBV11-1 to TRBJ2-3; TRBD1 aligns across 7 bases. Germline V gene sequence: CDR1 SGHAT, CDR2 FQDESV (reference sequence). The ends lost 4 bases at V and 7 bases at J; junction bases unmatched: 5. CDR3 length: 13 residues. The CDR3 loop reads CASSSGTANTQYF. The CDR3 DNA reads as TGTGCCAGCAGCTCCGGGACAGCTAATACGCAGTATTTT.

V gene TRBV10-3 combines with J gene TRBJ1-1; tentative D call: TRBD1 (6 bases). With 4 bases removed from V and 2 bases from J, the gap between germline ends came to 8 bases. The CDR3 totals 13 residues. The germline V gene has CDR1 ENHRY and CDR2 SYGVKD. CDR3 loop: CAISGTVNTEAFF. DNA for the CDR3: TGTGCCATCAGTGGGACAGTTAACACTGAAGCTTTCTTT.

This clone was detected ten times or more. The gene calls are TRBV19 and TRBJ2-7, with 8 nucleotides matching TRBD1. V shed 5 bases, J shed 4 bases, and the junction held 7 bases outside the gene matches. The CDR3 runs to 14 residues. Germline values: CDR1 LNHDA, CDR2 SQIVND (reference sequence). The CDR3 DNA is TGTGCCAGTAGTTCCGCAGGGGGCGGGTACGAGCAGTACTTC. Translation gives CASSSAGGGYEQYF.

The V and J genes are TRBV6-1 and TRBJ1-5; no reliable D call. The germline V gene has CDR1 MNHNS and CDR2 SASEGT. The CDR3 is made up of 16 amino acids. Trimming left V 1 base short and J 0 bases short, with 10 bases between. The CDR3 sequence is CASSEVGTYSNQPQHF. For the CDR3, the DNA is TGTGCCAGCAGTGAAGTGGGCACATATAGCAATCAGCCCCAGCATTTT.

The CDR3 nucleotides are TGTGCCAGCAGCCGCACTTTGGGGGGCGCATGGGAGACCCAGTACTTC. Protein product: CASSRTLGGAWETQYF. The chain is built from TRBV7-9 and TRBJ2-5; D may be TRBD1 or TRBD2 (6 bases each). The CDR3 loop spans 16 amino acids. With 5 bases removed from V and 5 bases from J, the gap between germline ends came to 21 bases. CDR1 is SEHNR and CDR2 is FQNEAQ in the germline V gene (reference sequence). Full variable domain (rest looked up from reference TRBV7-9 and TRBJ2-5): DTGVSQNPRHKITKRGQNVTFRCDPISEHNRLYWYRQTLGQGPEFLTYFQNEAQLEKSRLLSDRFSAERPKGSFSTLEIQRTEQGDSAMYLCASSRTLGGAWETQYFGPGTRLLVL.

The chain recombines TRBV19 with TRBJ1-5; D unresolved. CDR3 length equals 16 residues. V lost 3 bases to trimming and J lost 0 bases, with 12 bases between them. Germline loops: CDR1 LNHDA, CDR2 SQIVND (reference sequence). The CDR3 DNA is TGTGCCAGTAGTATTCGGGGTTCCAATAGCAATCAGCCCCAGCATTTT. Amino acid sequence: CASSIRGSNSNQPQHF.

V is TRBV18 and J is TRBJ2-7, with a tentative D call TRBD1 (5 bases). The CDR3 spans 15 residues. V shed 3 bases and J shed 0 bases, with 12 bases lying between them. Germline CDR1 reads KGHSH; CDR2 reads LQKENI. The CDR3 DNA reads as TGTGCCAGCTCACCCCCTGGGGCCTTCTCCTACGAGCAGTACTTC. Amino acids: CASSPPGAFSYEQYF.

The genes are TRBV28 and TRBJ1-1, with D possibly TRBD1 on 5 matching bases. The CDR3 contains 15 residues. CDR1 MDHEN and CDR2 SYDVKM come from the germline V gene. Between the trimmed V and J ends, which lost 2 bases and 1 base, there was a span of 11 bases. The CDR3 protein is CASSLGGPRNTEAFF. The CDR3 bases are TGTGCCAGCAGTTTAGGGGGTCCTAGGAACACTGAAGCTTTCTTT.